A selection of T cell receptor beta chains follows, all from one sample in a study of long-term antiretroviral therapy in people with HIV. Generated by immunoSEQ multiplex PCR, the TCRdb table keeps only in-frame clones and is missing some. The sample contains roughly 10,000 clones, approximately 82% of which appear only once. The material sequenced was unsorted PBMCs, taken 1.2 years after starting antiretroviral therapy. Every receptor here comes from a man aged 40-49 years with HIV. CDR3s include the opening cysteine and the closing phenylalanine or tryptophan. The D gene is left open where the match is weak. Only part of the rows carry a size: once, few, many, or a class if the clone is expanded.

size	J	D	V	DNA	CDR3
once	TRBJ1-4	TRBD1	TRBV9	TGTGCCAGCAGCGCGACAGGGACCAGCAATGAAAAACTGTTTTTT	CASSATGTSNEKLFF
few	TRBJ2-2	NA	TRBV27	TGTGCCAGCAGTCCCCGGACCACCGGGGAGCTGTTTTTT	CASSPRTTGELFF
once	TRBJ2-1	TRBD2	TRBV5-4	TGTGCCAGCAGCCAATTAGCGGGGGGGGACTACAATGAGCAGTTCTTC	CASSQLAGGDYNEQFF
NA	TRBJ2-2	NA	TRBV12-5	TGTGCTAGTGCACTGACCAACACCGGGGAGCTGTTTTTT	CASALTNTGELFF
once	TRBJ2-3	NA	TRBV2	TGTGCCAGCCGCAACGAGCTAAACTCAGATACGCAGTATTTT	CASRNELNSDTQYF
NA	TRBJ2-3	TRBD1	TRBV11-2	TGTGCCAGCAGCTTTGGGACAGGGGGAACAGATACGCAGTATTTT	CASSFGTGGTDTQYF
NA	TRBJ1-1	NA	TRBV27	TGTGCCAGCAGTTCGGGGAACACTGAAGCTTTCTTT	CASSSGNTEAFF
NA	TRBJ2-7	NA	TRBV11-3	TGTGCCAGCAGCCCTGCCGGGGACCCTTCCTACGAGCAGTACTTC	CASSPAGDPSYEQYF
NA	TRBJ1-2	NA	TRBV6-5	TGTGCCAGCAGAGTAACGTTAGGGGGGAACTATGGCTACACCTTC	CASRVTLGGNYGYTF
NA	TRBJ1-2	NA	TRBV4-3	TGCGCCAGCAGCCAAGATATAGGGGGGGCAACTAACTATGGCTACACCTTC	CASSQDIGGATNYGYTF